These 26 T cell receptor beta chains came from one sample sequenced in a study of blood T cell repertoires in COVID-19. Using immunoSEQ multiplex PCR, the repertoire was profiled, and TCRdb retains in-frame clones only, with some absent. The sample records 490,000 or so clones, 85% to 90% being singletons. The sample comprised PBMCs or T cells enriched from blood (not recorded which). The source of these receptors is a middle-aged woman who had recovered from COVID-19.

The chain carries TRBV5-4 and TRBJ2-1, with D uncertain. Germline CDR1 reads SGHNT; CDR2 reads YYREEE (reference sequence). This CDR3 is built from 15 residues. Between the trimmed V and J ends, which lost 1 base and 4 bases, there was a span of 12 bases. CDR3 protein: CASSLRSASYNEQFF. The CDR3 region has the DNA TGTGCCAGCAGCTTGAGGTCAGCGAGTTACAATGAGCAGTTCTTC.

In DNA form, the CDR3 reads TGTGCCAGCTCAGCGACAGGCTACAACATTCAGTACTTC. Protein sequence: CASSATGYNIQYF. J is TRBJ2-4 and V is TRBV18, with TRBD1 as a possible D gene (6 bases). Between the trimmed V and J ends, which lost 5 bases and 7 bases, there was a span of 12 bases. Germline CDR1 reads KGHSH; CDR2 reads LQKENI. This CDR3 has 13 residues.

The table lists this clone with a few counts. This chain joins TRBV3-1 (or the pseudogene TRBV3-2) and TRBJ1-5, with TRBD1 as a possible D gene (6 bases). Germline loops: CDR1 LGHDT, CDR2 YNNKEL (reference sequence). The V end was cut by 4 bases, the J end by 7 bases, with 11 bases between. This CDR3 spans 13 amino acids. CDR3 coding DNA: TGTGCCAGCAGCCCGCTGACAGGCCAGCCCCAGCATTTT. It yields the protein CASSPLTGQPQHF.

This chain joins TRBV29-1 and TRBJ2-1; 16 bases agree with TRBD2. Germline V lookup: CDR1 SQVTM, CDR2 ANQGSEA. Germline trimming cut 6 bases from V and 6 bases from J; bases unmatched to any gene: 11. The CDR3 covers 17 residues. In DNA, the CDR3 is TGCAGCGTGTCCGGGACTAGCGGGAGGGCCATGCCCAATGAGCAGTTCTTC. The encoded protein is CSVSGTSGRAMPNEQFF.

The chain carries TRBV11-1 and TRBJ2-3, with D possibly TRBD2 on 6 matching bases. Germline values: CDR1 SGHAT, CDR2 FQDESV (reference sequence). V lost 1 base and J 3 bases, leaving 14 bases between the germline ends. This CDR3 comprises 16 residues. The CDR3 coding sequence is TGTGCCAGCAGCTTAGTGGGCGGGGCCCTGACAGATACGCAGTATTTT. It yields the protein CASSLVGGALTDTQYF.

V gene TRBV11-2 combines with J gene TRBJ2-3, with TRBD2 matching 8 bases. The V and J ends lost 1 base and 4 bases, in that order; junction bases with no gene match: 13. Germline V gene lookup returns CDR1 SGHAT and CDR2 FQNNGV. The CDR3 loop spans 18 amino acids. The CDR3: CASSLVSGSLSRPDTQYF. In nucleotides, the CDR3 is TGTGCCAGCAGCTTAGTCAGCGGGAGCCTGAGCAGGCCAGATACGCAGTATTTT.

V is TRBV13 and J is TRBJ2-3; TRBD1 is a possible D gene (5 bases). Germline CDR1 PRHDT, CDR2 FYEKMQ (reference sequence). V shed 1 base and J shed 2 bases, with 19 bases lying between them. CDR3 size: 18 residues. The DNA of the CDR3 is TGTGCCAGCAGCTTAGAGGGGATAGGGGCGGAGAACACAGATACGCAGTATTTT. It specifies CASSLEGIGAENTDTQYF.

The chain employs TRBV27 and TRBJ1-1; D gene ambiguous. Trimming took off 2 bases at V and 2 bases at J, with 6 bases between the two ends. Germline V CDR1 and CDR2: MNHEY, SMNVEV (reference sequence). This CDR3 has 13 residues. Written as DNA, the CDR3 is TGTGCCAGCAGTTTAAGGAGTAACACTGAAGCTTTCTTT. It yields the protein CASSLRSNTEAFF.

This sequence joins TRBV2 and TRBJ1-1; unclear D gene. Germline CDR1 reads SNHLY; CDR2 reads FYNNEI. V shed 7 bases and J shed 0 bases, with 6 bases lying between them. This CDR3 has 12 amino acids. CDR3 in DNA: TGTGCCAGCACCCCAATGAACACTGAAGCTTTCTTT. This translates into CASTPMNTEAFF.

This chain uses TRBV27 with TRBJ2-7, with a possible D match to TRBD2 (6 bases). Looked up from germline, CDR1 is MNHEY and CDR2 is SMNVEV (reference sequence). With 7 bases removed from V and 8 bases from J, the gap between germline ends came to 18 bases. CDR3 length: 13 amino acids. The CDR3, as DNA: TGTGCCAGCACACATCCCCTAGGAGGGAAGCAGTACTTC. It codes for CASTHPLGGKQYF.

The chain employs TRBV4-1 and TRBJ1-5; 10 positions agree with TRBD1. The CDR3 contains 19 residues. Losses at the gene ends were 1 base for V and 5 bases for J; bases not matched to a gene: 14. CDR1 and CDR2 from the germline V gene are MGHRA and YSYEKL. The CDR3 reads CASSQVPTGTGESDQPQHF. The CDR3 coding sequence is TGCGCCAGCAGCCAAGTACCAACCGGGACAGGGGAAAGCGATCAGCCCCAGCATTTT.

The chain links TRBV27 to TRBJ2-5; the match to TRBD2 covers 12 bases. The CDR3 loop spans 16 amino acids. Germline V gene data show CDR1 as MNHEY and CDR2 as SMNVEV (reference sequence). The ends lost 7 bases at V and 4 bases at J; junction bases unmatched: 10. The CDR3 loop reads CASTNILAGGPETQYF. CDR3 in DNA: TGTGCCAGCACTAATATTCTAGCGGGAGGGCCAGAGACCCAGTACTTC.

The chain couples TRBV6-5 to TRBJ2-5; a possible D gene is TRBD2 (6 bases). There are 13 residues in the CDR3. Deletions cut 7 bases from V and 4 bases from J, with 13 bases between. CDR1 MNHEY and CDR2 SVGAGI come from the germline V gene. This chain's CDR3 is CASTGGVRETQYF. For the CDR3, the DNA is TGTGCCAGCACGGGCGGGGTGAGAGAGACCCAGTACTTC.

The rearrangement links TRBV5-4 to TRBJ2-3; no clear D gene. The CDR3 is 12 amino acids. Trimming removed 4 bases at V and 5 bases at J, with 8 bases between. Germline CDR1 reads SGHNT; CDR2 reads YYREEE (reference sequence). The CDR3 spells CASSPGGDTQYF. In DNA, the CDR3 is TGTGCCAGCAGCCCCGGTGGAGATACGCAGTATTTT. Drawing the rest from reference TRBV5-4 and TRBJ2-3, the complete variable domain is ETGVTQSPTHLIKTRGQQVTLRCSSQSGHNTVSWYQQALGQGPQFIFQYYREEENGRGNFPPRFSGLQFPNYSSELNVNALELDDSALYLCASSPGGDTQYFGPGTRLTVL.

This CDR3 is CASSLRENSYNEQFF. The DNA of the CDR3 is TGTGCCAGCAGCTTGCGGGAGAACTCCTACAATGAGCAGTTCTTC. V usage is TRBV5-8 and J usage is TRBJ2-1; a possible D gene is TRBD2 (6 bases). Germline CDR1 and CDR2: SGHTS and YDEGEE. V was clipped by 1 base and J by 0 bases, with 8 bases between them. The CDR3 runs 15 residues.

The V call is TRBV29-1, the J call TRBJ2-3; TRBD2 aligns across 13 bases. Germline lookup yields CDR1 SQVTM and CDR2 ANQGSEA. This CDR3 has 16 residues. V shed 6 bases, J shed 5 bases, and the junction held 11 bases outside the gene matches. CDR3 coding DNA: TGCAGCGTACTTGGACTAGCGGGAGCCACGGGAGATACGCAGTATTTT. Its protein product is CSVLGLAGATGDTQYF.

The sample holds a few counts of this clone. CDR3 amino acids: CASSWKVGAYEQYF. CDR3 sequence (DNA): TGTGCCAGTAGTTGGAAGGTTGGAGCCTACGAGCAGTACTTC. The chain employs TRBV19 and TRBJ2-7; no clear D gene. Germline V lookup: CDR1 LNHDA, CDR2 SQIVND (reference sequence). The CDR3 consists of 14 residues. Deletions cut 5 bases from V and 2 bases from J, with 13 bases between.

The chain links TRBV10-3 to TRBJ1-2; the D gene is possibly TRBD1 (6 bases). The CDR3 is made up of 13 amino acids. CDR1 and CDR2 from the germline V gene are ENHRY and SYGVKD. The ends were cut back, 6 bases at V and 8 bases at J, with 16 bases in the middle. Here the CDR3 DNA reads TGTGCCATCAGCACGTCAGGGGATGGGGGCTACACCTTC. It codes for CAISTSGDGGYTF.

The J gene is TRBJ2-3, the V gene TRBV3-1 (or the pseudogene TRBV3-2), with D tentatively TRBD2 (6 bases). Germline V CDR1 and CDR2: LGHDT, YNNKEL (reference sequence). The CDR3 covers 16 residues. Trimming left V 3 bases short and J 7 bases short, with 20 bases between. CDR3 coding DNA: TGTGCCAGCAGCCATGAGGGGCCCGGGGGAAGGAATACGCAGTATTTT. The encoded protein is CASSHEGPGGRNTQYF.

This rearrangement joins TRBV27 to TRBJ2-7, with 7 bases fitting TRBD2. This CDR3 spans 12 amino acids. The V segment lost 4 bases and the J segment 6 bases; nucleotides outside the gene matches: 3. In germline, CDR1 is MNHEY, CDR2 SMNVEV (reference sequence). The CDR3 is CASSSRLAEQYF. The CDR3 DNA is TGTGCCAGCAGTTCAAGACTAGCCGAGCAGTACTTC.

This clone was seen a few times. The chain combines TRBV19 with TRBJ1-6; 9 nucleotides align to TRBD1. Per the germline V gene, CDR1 is LNHDA and CDR2 is SQIVND (reference sequence). V lost 9 bases and J lost 8; bases outside the gene matches: 8. CDR3 size: 14 residues. The CDR3 is CASHSGTGYSPLHF. CDR3 nucleotide sequence: TGTGCCAGCCACTCCGGGACAGGGTATTCACCCCTCCACTTT.

This clone was recorded only once. The chain links TRBV5-1 to TRBJ1-1; 9 nucleotides line up with TRBD1. The V gene's germline CDR1 is SGHRS and CDR2 YFSETQ. V lost 3 bases, J lost 5 bases, and 5 bases stayed unmatched. The CDR3 consists of 14 residues. The chain's CDR3 is CASSWGQGRTEAFF. CDR3 DNA: TGCGCCAGCAGCTGGGGACAGGGTCGGACTGAAGCTTTCTTT.

The chain is built from TRBV7-9 and TRBJ1-2; perhaps TRBD1 as D (5 bases). CDR3 size: 14 residues. Looked up from germline, CDR1 is SEHNR and CDR2 is FQNEAQ (reference sequence). Between the trimmed V and J ends, which lost 2 bases and 4 bases, there was a span of 11 bases. The CDR3: CASSLSDGAYGYTF. CDR3 bases: TGTGCCAGCAGCTTATCGGATGGGGCCTATGGCTACACCTTC.

The V and J genes are TRBV11-2 and TRBJ2-7; TRBD1 is a possible D gene (5 bases). Trimming stripped 5 bases from V and 3 bases from J, with 8 bases between. The V gene's germline CDR1 is SGHAT and CDR2 FQNNGV. The CDR3 loop spans 12 amino acids. CDR3 protein: CASSAQDYEQYF. Written as DNA, the CDR3 is TGTGCCAGCAGCGCACAGGACTACGAGCAGTACTTC.

The rearrangement uses TRBV10-2 and TRBJ1-1, with D tentatively TRBD1 (6 bases). Germline lookup yields CDR1 WSHSY and CDR2 SAAADI. The CDR3 consists of 18 residues. Trimming took 4 bases from V and 0 from J, leaving 21 bases between them. DNA of the CDR3: TGCGCCAGCAGTGTATACCCTCCAGGGGACCTTGTGAACACTGAAGCTTTCTTT. Amino acids: CASSVYPPGDLVNTEAFF.

This clone was picked up a small number of times. The rearrangement uses TRBV12-3 or TRBV12-4 and TRBJ1-1; D is undetermined. V lost 7 bases to trimming and J lost 5 bases, with 14 bases between them. The CDR3 is 13 residues long. CDR3 coding DNA: TGTGCCAGCACCCCCGGGGTATGGACTGAAGCTTTCTTT. As protein: CASTPGVWTEAFF.